The rows below give T cell receptor beta chains drawn from one sample of a study of CD8 T cells in ankylosing spondylitis. TCRdb fed the 5' RACE reads into MiXCR, producing one record per CDR3 protein. The sample has about 200,000 distinct CDR3 sequences, around 13% seen once. The specimen was blood, either unsorted or a sorted T cell fraction (not recorded which). These TCRs come from a male donor with ankylosing spondylitis or in good health (not recorded which). CDR3s include the opening cysteine and the closing phenylalanine or tryptophan. The order of the fields is V gene, D gene, clone size, J gene, CDR3 DNA, CDR3 protein. A D gene is named only where the DNA matches it firmly. Not every row has a clone size; where given, it reads once, few, many or a size class.

V: TRBV20-1; D: NA; size: few; J: TRBJ1-2; DNA: TGCAGTGCTAGAGAAACTTATGGGGGGCTAGGAGCTGGCTACACCTTC; CDR3: CSARETYGGLGAGYTF
V: TRBV12-3/TRBV12-4; D: NA; size: NA; J: TRBJ2-6; DNA: TGTGCCAGCAGTTTGTCGTTTGGGTCTGGGGCCAACGTCCTGACTTTC; CDR3: CASSLSFGSGANVLTF
V: TRBV6-5; D: TRBD1; size: few; J: TRBJ2-1; DNA: TGTGCCAGCAGTTACCGGACAGGGGCCCCCTTGTTCTTC; CDR3: CASSYRTGAPLFF
V: TRBV29-1; D: NA; size: NA; J: TRBJ2-1; DNA: TGCAGCGTTGAAGATTTGGCAAGCGGCCTTGGTAATGAGCAGTTCTTC; CDR3: CSVEDLASGLGNEQFF
V: TRBV5-6; D: NA; size: few; J: TRBJ1-6; DNA: TGTGCCAGCAGCGAAGACCCATCCAATTCACCCCTCCACTTT; CDR3: CASSEDPSNSPLHF
V: TRBV12-5; D: NA; size: many; J: TRBJ2-7; DNA: TGTGCTAGTGGTTTGACCCCAGTGGGGGGGCATGCCGAGCAGTACTTC; CDR3: CASGLTPVGGHAEQYF
V: TRBV11-2; D: TRBD2; size: few; J: TRBJ2-2; DNA: TGTGCCAGCAACGAGGGGACTAGCGGGGTAACCGGGGAGCTGTTTTTT; CDR3: CASNEGTSGVTGELFF
V: TRBV4-2; D: TRBD2; size: few; J: TRBJ2-3; DNA: TGTGCCAGCACCTCTTGGGGGGGGGAGACAGATACGCAGTATTTT; CDR3: CASTSWGGETDTQYF
V: TRBV7-8; D: NA; size: NA; J: TRBJ2-7; DNA: TGTGCCAGCAGCTTACGAAGGGGATGGGGCTACGAGCAGTACTTC; CDR3: CASSLRRGWGYEQYF
V: TRBV20-1; D: NA; size: few; J: TRBJ1-2; DNA: TGCAGTGCTACTTACTACAAAGGGGGGTGGTATGGCTACACCTTC; CDR3: CSATYYKGGWYGYTF
V: TRBV12-3/TRBV12-4; D: NA; size: many; J: TRBJ1-1; DNA: TGTGCCAGCAGCCTACTCAACACTGAAGCTTTCTTT; CDR3: CASSLLNTEAFF
V: TRBV7-9; D: NA; size: NA; J: TRBJ2-1; DNA: TGTGCCAGCAGCTTATTTGACCGGTATGAGCAGTTCTTC; CDR3: CASSLFDRYEQFF
V: TRBV7-9; D: NA; size: few; J: TRBJ2-3; DNA: TGTGCCAGCAGCTTACTCAATAGCGCAGATACGCAGTATTTT; CDR3: CASSLLNSADTQYF
V: TRBV12-3/TRBV12-4; D: NA; size: many; J: TRBJ1-2; DNA: TGTGCCAGCGATGGCGGACGCCTCTATGGCTACACCTTC; CDR3: CASDGGRLYGYTF
V: TRBV12-3/TRBV12-4; D: NA; size: few; J: TRBJ2-7; DNA: TGTGCCAGCAGTTTAAGTCAGGTCGAGCAGTACTTC; CDR3: CASSLSQVEQYF
V: TRBV12-3/TRBV12-4; D: TRBD2; size: many; J: TRBJ2-1; DNA: TGTGCCAGCAGTTTAGGCCCGGGGGGGTCCTACAATGAGCAGTTCTTC; CDR3: CASSLGPGGSYNEQFF
V: TRBV14; D: TRBD2; size: NA; J: TRBJ2-3; DNA: TGTGCCAGCAGCCAAGATCGAACTAGCGGAAGCACAGATACGCAGTATTTT; CDR3: CASSQDRTSGSTDTQYF
V: TRBV18; D: NA; size: many; J: TRBJ2-5; DNA: TGTGCCAGCTCACCACCGGTGGGTGCCGGGGGGACCCAGTACTTC; CDR3: CASSPPVGAGGTQYF
V: TRBV11-2; D: NA; size: many; J: TRBJ2-7; DNA: TGTGCCAGCAGCTTGTGGGGGTCGGGCGAGCAGTACTTC; CDR3: CASSLWGSGEQYF
V: TRBV20-1; D: NA; size: few; J: TRBJ2-7; DNA: TGCAGTGCTAGGGGCGGACAAGGTCCAACAGAGCAGTACTTC; CDR3: CSARGGQGPTEQYF
V: TRBV6-1; D: NA; size: few; J: TRBJ2-5; DNA: TGTGCCAGCAGACCCGAATTGGGAGAGACCCAGTACTTC; CDR3: CASRPELGETQYF
V: TRBV11-2; D: NA; size: few; J: TRBJ2-2; DNA: TGTGCCAGCAGCTTAGGGGGGCTAGCTGGCACCGGGGAGCTGTTTTTT; CDR3: CASSLGGLAGTGELFF
V: TRBV27; D: NA; size: NA; J: TRBJ2-7; DNA: TGTGCCAGCAGGCCCGCGGGGGCTCGGTACGAGCAGTACTTC; CDR3: CASRPAGARYEQYF
V: TRBV6-1; D: NA; size: few; J: TRBJ2-1; DNA: TGTGCCAGCACCCCTACGAGGGTAACTCGACGCAATGAGCAGTTCTTC; CDR3: CASTPTRVTRRNEQFF
V: TRBV4-1; D: TRBD1; size: few; J: TRBJ1-2; DNA: TGCGCCAGCAGCCAAGATCTGTTTTACGAGACAGGGGGCGAGGGTTACTATGGCTACACCTTC; CDR3: CASSQDLFYETGGEGYYGYTF
V: TRBV20-1; D: NA; size: NA; J: TRBJ2-1; DNA: TGCAGTGCTAGCCCCCGAGGCCGTACCTCCTACAATGAGCAGTTCTTC; CDR3: CSASPRGRTSYNEQFF
V: TRBV4-2; D: NA; size: NA; J: TRBJ2-7; DNA: TGTGCCAGCAGCCGAACTAACGGGTACGAGCAGTACTTC; CDR3: CASSRTNGYEQYF
V: TRBV6-1; D: TRBD2; size: NA; J: TRBJ2-7; DNA: TGTGCCAGCTGGACGGGGGGCTACGAGCAGTACTTC; CDR3: CASWTGGYEQYF
V: TRBV11-2; D: NA; size: many; J: TRBJ2-7; DNA: TGTGCCAGCAGCCCTTCCCTGGAGGGGGGACTTTCCTACGAGCAGTACTTC; CDR3: CASSPSLEGGLSYEQYF
V: TRBV3-1; D: TRBD1; size: many; J: TRBJ1-2; DNA: TGTGCCAGCAGCTCGGAAGGGGGCGATGGCTACACCTTC; CDR3: CASSSEGGDGYTF
V: TRBV27; D: NA; size: few; J: TRBJ1-2; DNA: TGTGCCAGCAGTCGGACGGAGACTAACTATGGCTACACCTTC; CDR3: CASSRTETNYGYTF
V: TRBV6-1; D: NA; size: NA; J: TRBJ1-6; DNA: TGTGCCAGCAGTGAAGCTCCGGGACGGCGGTATAATTCACCCCTCCACTTT; CDR3: CASSEAPGRRYNSPLHF
V: TRBV27; D: TRBD2; size: NA; J: TRBJ2-7; DNA: TGTGCCAGCAGTTTACTAGCGGGCGCCTCCTACGAGCAGTACTTC; CDR3: CASSLLAGASYEQYF
V: TRBV2; D: TRBD1; size: many; J: TRBJ2-1; DNA: TGTGCCAGCGGATACGACAGGGAAGGTGGAAATGAGCAGTTCTTC; CDR3: CASGYDREGGNEQFF
V: TRBV13; D: TRBD2; size: few; J: TRBJ2-1; DNA: TGTGCCAGCAGCTCGTACGCGGAAGCGGGAGCATACAATGAGCAGTTCTTC; CDR3: CASSSYAEAGAYNEQFF
V: TRBV18; D: NA; size: few; J: TRBJ2-7; DNA: TGTGCCAGCTCCGGATTCAGCTCCTACGAGCAGTACTTC; CDR3: CASSGFSSYEQYF
V: TRBV12-3/TRBV12-4; D: NA; size: few; J: TRBJ2-7; DNA: TGTGCCAGCAGTTCAACGGGCGAGCAGTACTTC; CDR3: CASSSTGEQYF
V: TRBV27; D: NA; size: NA; J: TRBJ2-1; DNA: TGTGCCAGCAGCCCAACTGGGAGGCCTTACAATGAGCAGTTCTTC; CDR3: CASSPTGRPYNEQFF
V: TRBV7-9; D: TRBD2; size: NA; J: TRBJ2-1; DNA: TGTGCCAGCAGCTTAAGCAGCGGGGGTTGGAGGGATGAGCAGTTCTTC; CDR3: CASSLSSGGWRDEQFF
V: TRBV27; D: NA; size: few; J: TRBJ2-5; DNA: TGTGCCAGCAGTCCAACCTGGGGCGGGGAGACCCAGTACTTC; CDR3: CASSPTWGGETQYF
V: TRBV4-2; D: TRBD2; size: many; J: TRBJ2-1; DNA: TGTGCCAGCAGCCAACACACCCCGGGACTAGTAGTTAATGAGCAGTTCTTC; CDR3: CASSQHTPGLVVNEQFF
V: TRBV10-3; D: NA; size: few; J: TRBJ2-1; DNA: TGTGCCATCAGTGAGGCAACAGAGTACAATGAGCAGTTCTTC; CDR3: CAISEATEYNEQFF
V: TRBV20-1; D: NA; size: NA; J: TRBJ2-7; DNA: TGCAGTGCTAGAGATCTCGGGGCTCGGAGGGACGAGCAGTACTTC; CDR3: CSARDLGARRDEQYF
V: TRBV28; D: NA; size: NA; J: TRBJ1-1; DNA: TGTGCCAGCAGTTTATTAGGTCCGAACACTGAAGCTTTCTTT; CDR3: CASSLLGPNTEAFF